This is a list of T cell receptor beta chains from one sample in a study of blood T cell repertoires in COVID-19. The table came from immunoSEQ multiplex PCR; TCRdb's copy has only in-frame clones and leaves some out. The sample has roughly 280,000 clones, 75% to 90% seen once. Material for sequencing was peripheral blood. The receptor source for this set is a man aged 25 to 45 with active or convalescent COVID-19. The CDR3 runs from the conserved cysteine through the conserved F or W. D genes are given only for firm matches. Clone size is not always given. Where it is, it says once, few, many or a class for expanded clones.

j_call: TRBJ2-5; d_call: TRBD2; clone_size: NA; v_call: TRBV3-1/TRBV3-2; cdr3_aa: CASSPWGGEETQYF; cdr3_nt: TGTGCCAGCAGCCCCTGGGGGGGGGAAGAGACCCAGTACTTC
j_call: TRBJ1-2; d_call: TRBD1; clone_size: NA; v_call: TRBV4-1; cdr3_aa: CASSPGDSGVFSSGYTF; cdr3_nt: TGCGCCAGCAGCCCCGGGGACAGCGGTGTTTTTTCTAGTGGCTACACCTTC
j_call: TRBJ1-3; d_call: NA; clone_size: NA; v_call: TRBV5-8; cdr3_aa: CASRRDPGGLSGNTIYF; cdr3_nt: TGTGCCAGCAGGCGGGACCCCGGGGGGCTGTCTGGAAACACCATATATTTT
j_call: TRBJ2-1; d_call: NA; clone_size: NA; v_call: TRBV5-1; cdr3_aa: CATQNRGGSDNEQFF; cdr3_nt: TGCGCCACGCAAAATCGCGGGGGCTCAGACAATGAGCAGTTCTTC
j_call: TRBJ2-7; d_call: NA; clone_size: NA; v_call: TRBV7-9; cdr3_aa: CASSLVNGYEQYF; cdr3_nt: TGTGCCAGCAGCTTAGTTAACGGGTACGAGCAGTACTTC
j_call: TRBJ2-2; d_call: NA; clone_size: NA; v_call: TRBV4-3; cdr3_aa: CASRSGDDGELFF; cdr3_nt: TGCGCCAGCAGATCAGGCGACGACGGGGAGCTGTTTTTT
j_call: TRBJ1-5; d_call: NA; clone_size: NA; v_call: TRBV2; cdr3_aa: CASSEAQGYDQPQHF; cdr3_nt: TGTGCCAGCAGTGAAGCTCAGGGGTACGATCAGCCCCAGCATTTT
j_call: TRBJ2-7; d_call: NA; clone_size: NA; v_call: TRBV6-5; cdr3_aa: CASSTGDSSYEQYF; cdr3_nt: TGTGCCAGCAGTACGGGGGACAGCTCCTACGAGCAGTACTTC
j_call: TRBJ1-4; d_call: TRBD1; clone_size: few; v_call: TRBV6-6; cdr3_aa: CASSRPGTGGEKLFF; cdr3_nt: TGTGCCAGCAGCCGGCCCGGGACAGGGGGCGAAAAACTGTTTTTT
j_call: TRBJ1-4; d_call: NA; clone_size: once; v_call: TRBV7-8; cdr3_aa: CASSKGGSNEKLFF; cdr3_nt: TGTGCCAGCTCAAAAGGGGGATCTAATGAAAAACTGTTTTTT
j_call: TRBJ2-3; d_call: NA; clone_size: NA; v_call: TRBV2; cdr3_aa: CASIAPTDTQYF; cdr3_nt: TGTGCCAGCATAGCCCCCACAGATACGCAGTATTTT
j_call: TRBJ2-1; d_call: TRBD1; clone_size: NA; v_call: TRBV2; cdr3_aa: CASSPAPGQGALQDNEQFF; cdr3_nt: TGTGCCAGCAGCCCCGCACCGGGGCAGGGGGCCCTGCAAGACAATGAGCAGTTCTTC
j_call: TRBJ2-3; d_call: NA; clone_size: NA; v_call: TRBV30; cdr3_aa: CAWEGADTQYF; cdr3_nt: TGTGCCTGGGAGGGGGCAGATACGCAGTATTTT
j_call: TRBJ1-1; d_call: NA; clone_size: NA; v_call: TRBV6-5; cdr3_aa: CASSYVRSNTEAFF; cdr3_nt: TGTGCCAGCAGTTATGTCAGATCGAACACTGAAGCTTTCTTT
j_call: TRBJ2-7; d_call: NA; clone_size: NA; v_call: TRBV6-5; cdr3_aa: CASHRRGASSYEQYF; cdr3_nt: TGTGCCAGCCATCGCCGCGGCGCGAGCTCCTACGAGCAGTACTTC
j_call: TRBJ1-3; d_call: NA; clone_size: NA; v_call: TRBV6-5; cdr3_aa: CASSYSRGLAGNTIYF; cdr3_nt: TGTGCCAGCAGTTACTCGAGAGGTTTAGCTGGAAACACCATATATTTT
j_call: TRBJ1-2; d_call: NA; clone_size: NA; v_call: TRBV30; cdr3_aa: CAWMGGRGYGYTF; cdr3_nt: TGTGCCTGGATGGGGGGGCGCGGCTATGGCTACACCTTC
j_call: TRBJ1-5; d_call: TRBD1; clone_size: NA; v_call: TRBV7-8; cdr3_aa: CASSWTGYSNQPQHF; cdr3_nt: TGTGCCAGCAGTTGGACAGGGTATAGCAATCAGCCCCAGCATTTT
j_call: TRBJ2-1; d_call: TRBD2; clone_size: NA; v_call: TRBV2; cdr3_aa: CASSEQFRLAGEGNEQFF; cdr3_nt: TGTGCCAGCAGTGAACAGTTTCGTCTAGCGGGGGAGGGCAATGAGCAGTTCTTC
j_call: TRBJ2-3; d_call: TRBD2; clone_size: NA; v_call: TRBV9; cdr3_aa: CASSGRLAGGLVTDTQYF; cdr3_nt: TGTGCCAGCAGCGGGAGACTAGCGGGGGGGCTGGTGACAGATACGCAGTATTTT
j_call: TRBJ2-3; d_call: NA; clone_size: NA; v_call: TRBV5-4; cdr3_aa: CASSPVTTLTDTQYF; cdr3_nt: TGTGCCAGCAGCCCGGTCACTACCCTCACAGATACGCAGTATTTT
j_call: TRBJ1-3; d_call: TRBD1; clone_size: NA; v_call: TRBV5-4; cdr3_aa: CASSLQGAGNTIYF; cdr3_nt: TGTGCCAGCAGCCTGCAGGGGGCTGGAAACACCATATATTTT
j_call: TRBJ2-1; d_call: NA; clone_size: NA; v_call: TRBV7-2; cdr3_aa: CASSLAIGGGAFRNEQFF; cdr3_nt: TGTGCCAGCAGCTTAGCAATTGGTGGGGGGGCGTTTCGCAATGAGCAGTTCTTC
j_call: TRBJ2-7; d_call: NA; clone_size: NA; v_call: TRBV27; cdr3_aa: CASSPSLGGAAYEQYF; cdr3_nt: TGTGCCAGCAGTCCATCCCTCGGGGGAGCGGCCTACGAGCAGTACTTC
j_call: TRBJ2-7; d_call: TRBD1; clone_size: NA; v_call: TRBV7-2; cdr3_aa: CASSLVAGGSHEQYF; cdr3_nt: TGTGCCAGCAGCTTAGTCGCAGGGGGTTCTCACGAGCAGTACTTC
j_call: TRBJ1-1; d_call: TRBD1; clone_size: NA; v_call: TRBV27; cdr3_aa: CASSWGTVNTEAFF; cdr3_nt: TGTGCCAGCAGTTGGGGGACAGTGAACACTGAAGCTTTCTTT
j_call: TRBJ2-7; d_call: NA; clone_size: NA; v_call: TRBV5-1; cdr3_aa: CASRGAGAYEQYF; cdr3_nt: TGCGCCAGCAGGGGGGCAGGGGCCTACGAGCAGTACTTC
j_call: TRBJ1-2; d_call: TRBD1; clone_size: NA; v_call: TRBV29-1; cdr3_aa: CSVRGQPHGYTF; cdr3_nt: TGCAGCGTGAGGGGACAGCCCCATGGCTACACCTTC
j_call: TRBJ2-2; d_call: NA; clone_size: once; v_call: TRBV15; cdr3_aa: CATSRDRDFTGELFF; cdr3_nt: TGTGCCACCAGCAGAGATCGGGATTTCACCGGGGAGCTGTTTTTT
j_call: TRBJ2-5; d_call: TRBD1; clone_size: NA; v_call: TRBV11-2; cdr3_aa: CASSFRDREETQYF; cdr3_nt: TGTGCCAGCAGCTTCCGGGACAGGGAGGAGACCCAGTACTTC
j_call: TRBJ1-1; d_call: NA; clone_size: NA; v_call: TRBV4-2; cdr3_aa: CASSQVAGSNTEAFF; cdr3_nt: TGTGCCAGCAGCCAAGTTGCAGGGTCGAACACTGAAGCTTTCTTT
j_call: TRBJ2-5; d_call: NA; clone_size: few; v_call: TRBV2; cdr3_aa: CASSPNNLQGQETQYF; cdr3_nt: TGTGCCAGCAGTCCCAATAATTTACAGGGCCAAGAGACCCAGTACTTC
j_call: TRBJ2-7; d_call: NA; clone_size: NA; v_call: TRBV11-2; cdr3_aa: CASSEGTHPTYEQYF; cdr3_nt: TGTGCCAGCAGCGAAGGGACTCACCCTACCTACGAGCAGTACTTC
j_call: TRBJ2-7; d_call: TRBD2; clone_size: NA; v_call: TRBV14; cdr3_aa: CASSPPGLANYEQYF; cdr3_nt: TGTGCCAGCAGCCCACCGGGACTAGCTAACTACGAGCAGTACTTC
j_call: TRBJ1-5; d_call: NA; clone_size: NA; v_call: TRBV6-5; cdr3_aa: CASTLGGPSNQPQHF; cdr3_nt: TGTGCCAGCACTCTTGGGGGCCCTAGCAATCAGCCCCAGCATTTT
j_call: TRBJ1-1; d_call: NA; clone_size: NA; v_call: TRBV29-1; cdr3_aa: CSARLGGITEAFF; cdr3_nt: TGCAGCGCCAGATTGGGGGGGATCACTGAAGCTTTCTTT
j_call: TRBJ1-1; d_call: NA; clone_size: NA; v_call: TRBV6-5; cdr3_aa: CASTPPGFNTEAFF; cdr3_nt: TGTGCCAGCACCCCCCCCGGGTTCAACACTGAAGCTTTCTTT
j_call: TRBJ2-3; d_call: TRBD2; clone_size: NA; v_call: TRBV19; cdr3_aa: CASSGGGGSTDTQYF; cdr3_nt: TGTGCCAGTAGTGGTGGCGGGGGGAGCACAGATACGCAGTATTTT
j_call: TRBJ1-3; d_call: TRBD1; clone_size: NA; v_call: TRBV5-1; cdr3_aa: CASSLGRTGFLRNTIYF; cdr3_nt: TGCGCCAGCAGCTTGGGGCGGACAGGGTTTCTTCGAAACACCATATATTTT
j_call: TRBJ1-6; d_call: TRBD1; clone_size: NA; v_call: TRBV5-4; cdr3_aa: CASSLVLPDRGNSPLHF; cdr3_nt: TGTGCCAGCAGCTTGGTCCTTCCGGACAGGGGGAATTCACCCCTCCACTTT
j_call: TRBJ1-5; d_call: NA; clone_size: NA; v_call: TRBV30; cdr3_aa: CAWSVPGASNQPQHF; cdr3_nt: TGTGCCTGGAGTGTACCTGGGGCGAGCAATCAGCCCCAGCATTTT
j_call: TRBJ2-7; d_call: NA; clone_size: NA; v_call: TRBV5-1; cdr3_aa: CASSQDRYEQYF; cdr3_nt: TGCGCCAGCAGTCAAGACAGGTACGAGCAGTACTTC
j_call: TRBJ2-1; d_call: NA; clone_size: NA; v_call: TRBV4-3; cdr3_aa: CASSHARTVSRLQFF; cdr3_nt: TGCGCCAGCAGCCATGCAAGGACAGTTAGTCGACTGCAGTTCTTC
j_call: TRBJ1-1; d_call: TRBD1; clone_size: NA; v_call: TRBV7-6; cdr3_aa: CASSLGDRGSTEAFF; cdr3_nt: TGTGCCAGCAGCTTAGGGGACAGGGGATCCACTGAAGCTTTCTTT
j_call: TRBJ2-4; d_call: TRBD2; clone_size: NA; v_call: TRBV10-2; cdr3_aa: CASRVAGTAKNIQYF; cdr3_nt: TGCGCCAGCAGGGTAGCGGGGACAGCCAAAAACATTCAGTACTTC
j_call: TRBJ2-7; d_call: TRBD1; clone_size: NA; v_call: TRBV19; cdr3_aa: CASSIGTGEYEQYF; cdr3_nt: TGTGCCAGTAGTATCGGGACAGGGGAGTACGAGCAGTACTTC
j_call: TRBJ2-7; d_call: TRBD1; clone_size: NA; v_call: TRBV25-1; cdr3_aa: CASSDRDRKPYEQYF; cdr3_nt: TGTGCCAGCAGTGACAGGGACAGGAAACCCTACGAGCAGTACTTC
j_call: TRBJ1-4; d_call: NA; clone_size: NA; v_call: TRBV19; cdr3_aa: CASSPRGKNEKLFF; cdr3_nt: TGTGCCAGTAGTCCCCGGGGGAAAAATGAAAAACTGTTTTTT
j_call: TRBJ2-5; d_call: NA; clone_size: NA; v_call: TRBV27; cdr3_aa: CASSITGGAWETQYF; cdr3_nt: TGTGCCAGCAGTATAACAGGGGGGGCCTGGGAGACCCAGTACTTC
j_call: TRBJ2-6; d_call: TRBD1; clone_size: NA; v_call: TRBV12-5; cdr3_aa: CASGLGTGGISGANVLTF; cdr3_nt: TGTGCTAGTGGTTTGGGGACAGGGGGAATCTCTGGGGCCAACGTCCTGACTTTC
j_call: TRBJ1-1; d_call: TRBD1; clone_size: NA; v_call: TRBV5-6; cdr3_aa: CASSLGPGGLETEAFF; cdr3_nt: TGTGCCAGCAGCTTGGGTCCAGGGGGCTTAGAAACTGAAGCTTTCTTT
j_call: TRBJ1-2; d_call: TRBD1; clone_size: NA; v_call: TRBV29-1; cdr3_aa: CSVYQGDNYGYTF; cdr3_nt: TGCAGCGTCTACCAGGGGGATAACTATGGCTACACCTTC
j_call: TRBJ2-2; d_call: TRBD2; clone_size: NA; v_call: TRBV7-2; cdr3_aa: CASSLVSGGYNGELFF; cdr3_nt: TGTGCCAGCAGCTTAGTCAGCGGGGGGTATAACGGGGAGCTGTTTTTT
j_call: TRBJ1-1; d_call: NA; clone_size: NA; v_call: TRBV7-2; cdr3_aa: CASSPRRSSEAFF; cdr3_nt: TGTGCCAGCAGCCCCCGAAGGAGCAGTGAAGCTTTCTTT
j_call: TRBJ1-1; d_call: NA; clone_size: NA; v_call: TRBV7-2; cdr3_aa: CASSPEGTMNTEAFF; cdr3_nt: TGTGCCAGCAGCCCAGAGGGCACTATGAACACTGAAGCTTTCTTT